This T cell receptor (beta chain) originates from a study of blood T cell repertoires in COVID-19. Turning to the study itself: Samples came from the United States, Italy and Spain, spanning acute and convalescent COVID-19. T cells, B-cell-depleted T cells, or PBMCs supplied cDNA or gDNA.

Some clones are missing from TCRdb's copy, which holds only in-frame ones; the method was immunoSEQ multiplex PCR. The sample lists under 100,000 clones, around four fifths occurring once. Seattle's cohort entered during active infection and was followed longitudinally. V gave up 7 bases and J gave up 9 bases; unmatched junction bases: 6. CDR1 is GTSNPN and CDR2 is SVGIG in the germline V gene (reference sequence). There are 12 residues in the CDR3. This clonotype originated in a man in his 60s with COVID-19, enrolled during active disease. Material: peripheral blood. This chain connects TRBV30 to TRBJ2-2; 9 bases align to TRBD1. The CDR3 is CAFGQGKRELFF. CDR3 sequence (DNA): TGTGCCTTCGGACAGGGGAAAAGGGAGCTGTTTTTT.